The 8 T cell receptor beta chains below come from one sample, sequenced in a study of blood T cell repertoires in COVID-19. Profiling relied on immunoSEQ multiplex PCR, and the TCRdb table lists in-frame clones only, not all of them. This sample has around 300,000 clones, with about nine tenths found just once. The sequencing sample was made of PBMCs or T cells enriched from blood (not recorded which). These receptors came from a woman between 50 and 59 years old who had recovered from COVID-19.

The chain joins TRBV25-1 to TRBJ2-1; TRBD1 aligns across 9 bases. This CDR3 spans 15 amino acids. Germline CDR1 MGHDK, CDR2 SYGVNS. Unmatched junction bases numbered 7, after V lost 4 bases and J lost 6 bases. CDR3 sequence (DNA): TGTGCCAGCAGTGGAGGACAGGGGCTAGGCAATGAGCAGTTCTTC. It yields the protein CASSGGQGLGNEQFF.

The chain combines TRBV3-1 (or the pseudogene TRBV3-2) with TRBJ2-4, with 9 bases lining up with TRBD2. CDR1 and CDR2 (germline): LGHDT, YNNKEL (reference sequence). Unmatched junction bases numbered 7, after V lost 1 base and J lost 0 bases. CDR3 length: 18 amino acids. In DNA, the CDR3 is TGTGCCAGCAGCCAAGGTAGTGCTAGCGGGATAGCCAAAAACATTCAGTACTTC. Protein sequence: CASSQGSASGIAKNIQYF.

The chain is built from TRBV28 and TRBJ1-5, with 11 bases identical to TRBD1. V trimming: 10 bases; J trimming: 2 bases; junction bases outside the gene matches: 10. This CDR3 contains 16 residues. Germline V CDR1 and CDR2: MDHEN, SYDVKM. The CDR3 DNA reads TGTGCCATCTCGGACAGGGGGCGCGGGGGCAATCAGCCCCAGCATTTT. Its protein is CAISDRGRGGNQPQHF.

The chain uses TRBV6-2 or TRBV6-3 and TRBJ1-3, with 7 bases identical to TRBD1. Germline CDR1 and CDR2: MNHEY and SVGEGT. The CDR3 covers 15 residues. The junction had 7 bases not matched to a gene; V was cut back by 6 bases and J by 2 bases. CDR3: CASSDRDRAGNTIYF. The CDR3, as DNA: TGTGCCAGCAGCGATCGGGACAGAGCTGGAAACACCATATATTTT.

The sample holds a few counts of this clone. The chain combines TRBV29-1 with TRBJ1-5; D gene uncertain. CDR1 SQVTM and CDR2 ANQGSEA come from the germline V gene. CDR3 length: 13 residues. Between the trimmed V and J ends, which lost 6 bases and 6 bases, there was a span of 15 bases. The CDR3 reads CSVRPERGQPQHF. In DNA, the CDR3 is TGCAGCGTGCGCCCCGAGAGAGGTCAGCCCCAGCATTTT.

The chain carries TRBV28 and TRBJ2-5; 15 bases align to TRBD2. Germline V gene lookup returns CDR1 MDHEN and CDR2 SYDVKM. The CDR3 loop spans 18 amino acids. The J segment lost 3 bases and the V segment lost 7 bases, leaving 12 bases of the junction unmatched. This chain's CDR3 is CASKTPGLAGGGKETQYF. The DNA of the CDR3 is TGTGCCAGCAAAACTCCGGGACTAGCGGGAGGTGGAAAAGAGACCCAGTACTTC.

This clone was seen more than once but under ten times. V usage is TRBV7-2 and J usage is TRBJ1-4, with TRBD1 identical over 8 bases. The ends lost 5 bases at V and 8 bases at J; junction bases unmatched: 7. Germline CDR1 reads SGHTA; CDR2 reads FQGNSA. This CDR3 spans 14 amino acids. CDR3 loop: CASSRRTGKEKLFF. In nucleotides, the CDR3 is TGTGCCAGCAGCCGCCGGACAGGGAAAGAAAAACTGTTTTTT.

In its sample, this clone was seen a few times. The J gene is TRBJ1-1, the V gene TRBV28; D is ambiguous. From germline, CDR1 is MDHEN and CDR2 SYDVKM. This CDR3 region has 13 residues. V was clipped by 7 bases and J by 3 bases, with 12 bases between them. CDR3 sequence (DNA): TGTGCCAGCAAAACTACTTATGACACTGAAGCTTTCTTT. Amino acid sequence: CASKTTYDTEAFF.